This T cell receptor (beta chain) was sequenced in a study of T cells in Graves' hyperthyroidism and ophthalmopathy. Study-level information: Before treatment of any kind, peripheral blood was taken at initial diagnosis.

The CDR3 is 17 residues long. Germline loops: CDR1 WNHNN, CDR2 SYGVQD (reference sequence). The V end was cut by 6 bases, the J end by 6 bases, with 26 bases between. What was amplified from RNA transcripts were TCR beta CDR3 regions. HTBI primers were used for first-round RT-PCR of the TCR CDR3. A single record per CDR3 protein comes from TCRdb applying MiXCR to the multiplex PCR reads. The sample lists under 350,000 distinct CDR3 sequences; around 15% were seen once. Study results and caveats: In the analysis, a 13 V-J model separated ophthalmopathy from stable hyperthyroidism. Appearing also in blood were most of the thyroid clonotypes expanded above 0.001.

This clonotype was observed a few times. Its antigen remains unknown. Sequenced input: blood. The rearrangement uses TRBV10-1 and TRBJ2-5; D is possibly TRBD1 (6 bases). This TCR derives from a woman in her 40s with Graves' ophthalmopathy. CDR3 in DNA: TGCGCCAGCAGAAAGATCCCCCCAACAGGGCCCCGGAAGACCCAGTACTTC. It is translated as CASRKIPPTGPRKTQYF.